The rows below give T cell receptor beta chains drawn from one sample of a study of blood T cells in healthy people across ages. One entry per CDR3 protein, called by TCRdb with MiXCR from the 5' RACE reads. The sample shows over a million distinct CDR3 sequences, about 42% of them seen only once. Sequences were obtained from blood. Every receptor here comes from a woman aged 18-30 years in good health. Both conserved end residues are part of each CDR3. A D gene is named only where the DNA matches it firmly. Some rows have no size entry. The others give once, few or many, or a class for an expanded clone.

>TRBD1|TRBJ2-1|TRBV4-2|-
CASSQARDREQFF
TGTGCCAGCAGCCAGGCCAGGGACAGGGAGCAGTTCTTC
>-|TRBJ1-4|TRBV3-1|-
CASSRQVGEKLFF
TGTGCCAGCAGTCGACAGGTTGGGGAAAAACTGTTTTTT
>-|TRBJ2-1|TRBV5-5|few
CASSPQTGNEQFF
TGTGCCAGCAGCCCGCAAACCGGGAATGAGCAGTTCTTC
>-|TRBJ2-4|TRBV20-1|-
CSAPTLAKNIQYF
TGCAGTGCTCCGACGCTAGCCAAAAACATTCAGTACTTC
>TRBD2|TRBJ2-1|TRBV4-3|-
CASSQEGASGGYEQFF
TGCGCCAGCAGCCAAGAAGGGGCTAGCGGGGGGTATGAGCAGTTCTTC
>-|TRBJ1-2|TRBV29-1|-
CSVSTGGYGYTF
TGCAGCGTGTCGACAGGAGGGTATGGCTACACCTTC
>-|TRBJ1-2|TRBV4-3|-
CASSQEDRSNYGYTF
TGCGCCAGCAGCCAAGAGGACCGGTCTAACTATGGCTACACCTTC
>-|TRBJ2-7|TRBV7-2|few
CASSLVTQRTYEQYF
TGTGCCAGCAGCTTAGTGACTCAGCGGACCTACGAGCAGTACTTC
>-|TRBJ1-2|TRBV27|few
CASSLTGGRGGYYGYTF
TGTGCCAGCAGTTTAACGGGTGGCCGTGGGGGGTACTATGGCTACACCTTC
>-|TRBJ2-5|TRBV20-1|many
CSARVGRGSQETQYF
TGCAGTGCTAGAGTCGGCAGGGGCTCCCAAGAGACCCAGTACTTC
>-|TRBJ1-1|TRBV12-3/TRBV12-4|-
CASSQGIGTEAFF
TGTGCCAGCAGCCAGGGAATTGGCACTGAAGCTTTCTTT
>-|TRBJ1-5|TRBV20-1|-
CSARGHRDNQPQHF
TGCAGTGCTAGAGGGCACCGAGACAATCAGCCCCAGCATTTT
>-|TRBJ2-5|TRBV25-1|few
CASSDPTDYQETQYF
TGTGCCAGCAGTGACCCGACAGATTACCAAGAGACCCAGTACTTC
>-|TRBJ2-1|TRBV6-2/TRBV6-3|-
CASSFTYRSSSYNEQFF
TGTGCCAGCAGTTTTACCTACAGATCAAGCTCCTACAATGAGCAGTTCTTC
>-|TRBJ2-3|TRBV29-1|-
CSVPQSGRGNTDTQYF
TGCAGCGTCCCCCAGTCCGGGCGAGGGAACACAGATACGCAGTATTTT
>-|TRBJ2-1|TRBV7-9|few
CASSLRPSYSYNEQFF
TGTGCCAGCAGCTTGCGTCCGTCCTACTCCTACAATGAGCAGTTCTTC
>TRBD2|TRBJ2-3|TRBV5-1|-
CASSLTSGASTDTQYF
TGCGCCAGCAGCCTTACTAGCGGGGCTAGCACAGATACGCAGTATTTT
>-|TRBJ2-2|TRBV12-3/TRBV12-4|many
CASSSGTPNTGELFF
TGTGCCAGCAGTTCCGGGACACCGAACACCGGGGAGCTGTTTTTT
>TRBD1|TRBJ1-2|TRBV12-3/TRBV12-4|many
CASSRQGSNYGYTF
TGTGCCAGCAGTAGACAGGGTTCCAACTATGGCTACACCTTC
>-|TRBJ1-4|TRBV7-9|-
CASSPLTNEKLFF
TGTGCCAGCAGCCCTCTGACTAATGAAAAACTGTTTTTT
>-|TRBJ1-1|TRBV6-5|few
CASSYFPGREAFF
TGTGCCAGCAGTTACTTTCCGGGACGAGAAGCTTTCTTT
>-|TRBJ2-7|TRBV15|-
CATSRDRGDYNEQYF
TGTGCCACCAGCAGAGACAGGGGGGATTACAATGAGCAGTACTTC
>TRBD1|TRBJ2-7|TRBV5-1|-
CASSLYRARDSNYEQYF
TGCGCCAGCAGCTTGTACAGGGCCCGGGACAGTAACTACGAGCAGTACTTC
>TRBD1|TRBJ1-1|TRBV3-1|once
CASSHAGGSTEAFF
TGTGCCAGCAGCCATGCAGGGGGCTCAACTGAAGCTTTCTTT
>-|TRBJ2-1|TRBV29-1|many
CSVSLSYNEQFF
TGCAGCGTATCCTTGTCCTACAATGAGCAGTTCTTC
>-|TRBJ2-1|TRBV12-3/TRBV12-4|-
CASSAPVGETQFF
TGTGCCAGCAGTGCCCCAGTTGGAGAGACCCAGTTCTTC
>TRBD2|TRBJ2-1|TRBV6-2/TRBV6-3|few
CASSYRRERFPNNEQFF
TGTGCCAGCAGTTACAGGCGGGAGAGATTTCCGAACAATGAGCAGTTCTTC
>TRBD1|TRBJ2-7|TRBV20-1|few
CSAQDRGAYEQYF
TGCAGTGCCCAGGACAGGGGGGCCTACGAGCAGTACTTC
>-|TRBJ1-2|TRBV20-1|-
CSASVRWGGYGYTF
TGCAGTGCTAGCGTGCGCTGGGGAGGGTATGGCTACACCTTC
>TRBD1|TRBJ1-2|TRBV29-1|few
CSVEDPGTGYGYTF
TGCAGCGTTGAAGACCCCGGGACAGGCTATGGCTACACCTTC